A single sample is the source of the 10 T cell receptor beta chains below, sequenced in a study of T cells after yellow fever vaccination (dated by TCRdb to between 2018 and 2021). Libraries were made using 5' RACE. Sequencer: Illumina NovaSeq 6000. TCRdb redid the processing of the public reads, applying fastp at Q25 and MiXCR, and retained in-frame beta chains. Every CDR3 protein is listed once, alongside the most common genes and DNA of its rows. The sample table holds about 220,000 distinct CDR3 sequences, of which about 3% were seen once. The ten largest clones capture approximately 3% of the sample. Read against the paper, the sample's treatment or condition label means: live attenuated yellow fever vaccine strain. This specimen was CD4+ T cells sorted from PBMCs, taken 10 days after the yellow fever booster vaccination. These receptors were taken from a man between 18 and 35 years old who received the YFV17D yellow fever vaccine.

The chain combines TRBV12-3 or TRBV12-4 with TRBJ2-5, with D possibly TRBD1 on 6 matching bases. The CDR3 sequence is 12 residues long. V dropped 8 bases and J dropped 1 base, with 8 bases sitting between them. CDR3 DNA sequence: TGTGCCAGCTCAGGGGTCCAAGAGACCCAGTACTTC. Translating it yields CASSGVQETQYF.

The sample holds many counts of this clonotype. The chain uses TRBV20-1 and TRBJ2-3, with 10 bases lining up with TRBD2. V lost 5 bases, J lost 5 bases, and 10 bases stayed unmatched. The V gene's germline CDR1 is DFQATT and CDR2 SNEGSKA (reference sequence). The CDR3 is made up of 15 amino acids. The CDR3 coding sequence is TGCAGTGCTGGGCTTCGAGCGGGGGGGCAAGATACGCAGTATTTT. This encodes CSAGLRAGGQDTQYF.

In this sample, this clonotype turned up many times. The CDR3 DNA is TGCAGTGCCAGCCGCGCAGCGGGGGGAGGTAATGAGCAGTTCTTC. Residues: CSASRAAGGGNEQFF. The chain couples TRBV20-1 to TRBJ2-1; 9 bases map to TRBD2. This CDR3 region has 15 residues. Germline V CDR1 and CDR2: DFQATT, SNEGSKA (reference sequence). V lost 6 bases, J lost 7 bases, and 13 bases stayed unmatched.

This clonotype was detected many times. The CDR3 is CASSLGTGELFF. As DNA, the CDR3 is TGTGCCAGCAGTTTAGGCACCGGGGAGCTGTTTTTT. V and J are TRBV12-3 or TRBV12-4 and TRBJ2-2, with D uncertain. V gave up 1 base and J gave up 4 bases, with 1 base separating them. CDR3 length: 12 amino acids.

This clonotype showed up many times. The chain recombines TRBV5-4 with TRBJ2-3; 7 bases agree with TRBD2. Per germline, CDR1 SGHNT and CDR2 YYREEE (reference sequence). The V and J ends lost 0 bases and 8 bases, in that order; junction bases with no gene match: 15. CDR3 length equals 17 residues. CDR3 nucleotides: TGTGCCAGCAGCTTGGGGGGCCGGGGGGTAGCACAGATTACGCAGTATTTT. This sequence encodes CASSLGGRGVAQITQYF.

V and J are TRBV7-3 and TRBJ2-2; perhaps TRBD1 as D (5 bases). Trimming cost V 4 bases and J 1 base, with 7 bases left between them. The CDR3 length is 14 residues. Germline-derived CDR1 and CDR2 are SGHTA and FQGTGA. In DNA, the CDR3 is TGTGCCAGCAGCTCCGACAGGAACACCGGGGAGCTGTTTTTT. This translates into CASSSDRNTGELFF.

In this sample, this clonotype turned up a few times. V usage is TRBV6-6 and J usage is TRBJ1-5; 7 nucleotides match TRBD1. Germline values: CDR1 MNHNY, CDR2 SVGAGI (reference sequence). J gave up 4 bases and V 2 bases, and 8 bases lay outside the gene matches. The CDR3 loop spans 16 amino acids. The CDR3 region is CASSYPGQRKNQPQHF. Written as DNA, the CDR3 is TGTGCCAGCAGTTACCCGGGACAGAGGAAAAATCAGCCCCAGCATTTT.

This clonotype was observed many times. The gene calls are TRBV5-1 and TRBJ2-2; D uncertain. Trimming stripped 0 bases from V and 1 base from J, with 4 bases between. Germline lookup yields CDR1 SGHRS and CDR2 YFSETQ. This CDR3 has 14 amino acids. DNA for the CDR3: TGCGCCAGCAGCTTGGACATGAACACCGGGGAGCTGTTTTTT. Translated, it gives CASSLDMNTGELFF.

The chain combines TRBV5-1 with TRBJ2-1; D may be TRBD1 or TRBD2 (6 bases each). V shed 4 bases and J shed 3 bases, with 14 bases lying between them. This CDR3 is built from 15 residues. Germline V gene lookup returns CDR1 SGHRS and CDR2 YFSETQ. CDR3 sequence: CASSRVGGLYNEQFF. The DNA of the CDR3 is TGCGCCAGCAGCCGAGTTGGGGGGCTCTACAATGAGCAGTTCTTC.

This clonotype was counted a few times. This chain uses TRBV4-1 with TRBJ1-2, with 9 bases fitting TRBD1. The CDR3 runs 15 residues. Germline lookup yields CDR1 MGHRA and CDR2 YSYEKL. V was clipped by 3 bases and J by 4 bases; unmatched bases: 6. The CDR3 region is CASSQQQGASYGYTF. CDR3 coding DNA: TGCGCCAGCAGCCAGCAACAGGGGGCTAGCTATGGCTACACCTTC.